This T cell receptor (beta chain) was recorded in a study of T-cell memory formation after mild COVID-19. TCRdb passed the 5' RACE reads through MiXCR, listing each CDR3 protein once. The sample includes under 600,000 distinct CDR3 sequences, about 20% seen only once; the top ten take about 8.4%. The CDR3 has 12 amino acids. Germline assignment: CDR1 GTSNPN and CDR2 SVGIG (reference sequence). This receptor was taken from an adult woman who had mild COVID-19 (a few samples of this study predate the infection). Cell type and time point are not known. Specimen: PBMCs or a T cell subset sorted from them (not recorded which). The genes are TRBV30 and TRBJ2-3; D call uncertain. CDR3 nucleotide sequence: TGTGCTGTTGGACCAGCCACAGATACGCAGTATTTT. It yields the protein CAVGPATDTQYF. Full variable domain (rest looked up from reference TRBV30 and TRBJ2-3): SQTIHQWPATLVQPVGSPLSLECTVEGTSNPNLYWYRQAAGRGLQLLFYSVGIGQISSEVPQNLSASRPQDRQFILSSKKLLLSDSGFYLCAVGPATDTQYFGPGTRLTVL.